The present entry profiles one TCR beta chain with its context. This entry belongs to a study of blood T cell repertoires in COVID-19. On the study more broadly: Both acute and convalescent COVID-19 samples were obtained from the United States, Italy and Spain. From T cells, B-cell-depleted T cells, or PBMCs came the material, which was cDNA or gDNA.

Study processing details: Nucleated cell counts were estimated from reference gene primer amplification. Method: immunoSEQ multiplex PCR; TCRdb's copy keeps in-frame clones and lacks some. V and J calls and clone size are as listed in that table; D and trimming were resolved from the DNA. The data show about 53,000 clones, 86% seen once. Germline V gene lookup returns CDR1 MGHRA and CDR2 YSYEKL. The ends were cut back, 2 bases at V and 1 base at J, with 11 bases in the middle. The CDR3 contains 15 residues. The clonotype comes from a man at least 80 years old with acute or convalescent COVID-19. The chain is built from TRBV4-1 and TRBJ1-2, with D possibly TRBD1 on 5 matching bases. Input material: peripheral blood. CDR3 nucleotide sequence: TGCGCCAGCAGCCAAACCGACAGATTTAACTATGGCTACACCTTC. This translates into CASSQTDRFNYGYTF.